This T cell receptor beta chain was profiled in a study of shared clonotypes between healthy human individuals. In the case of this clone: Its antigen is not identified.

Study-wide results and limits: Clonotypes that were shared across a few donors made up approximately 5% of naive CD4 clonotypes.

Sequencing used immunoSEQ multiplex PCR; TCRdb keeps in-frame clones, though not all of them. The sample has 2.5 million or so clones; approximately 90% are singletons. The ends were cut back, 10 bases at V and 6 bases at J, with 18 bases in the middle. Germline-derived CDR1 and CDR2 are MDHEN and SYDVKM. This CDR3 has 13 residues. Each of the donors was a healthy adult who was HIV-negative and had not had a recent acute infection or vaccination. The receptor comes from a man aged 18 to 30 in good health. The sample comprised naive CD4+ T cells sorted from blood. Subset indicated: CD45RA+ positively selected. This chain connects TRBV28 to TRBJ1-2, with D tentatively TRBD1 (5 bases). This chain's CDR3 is CATIPRVIDGYTF. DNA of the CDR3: TGTGCCACCATTCCCAGGGTAATAGATGGCTACACCTTC.